This record covers a single T cell receptor (beta chain). Antigen unknown. This entry is derived from a study of PD-L1 blockade in urothelial cancer. Study overall: Analyses used blood from 3 weeks (second dose) and 6 weeks after treatment start.

Overall study results and limits: Where pretreatment blood TCR clonality fell below the median, better survival was predicted.

CDR1 and CDR2 (germline): KGHSH, LQKENI. The CDR3 is 16 residues long. V dropped 5 bases and J dropped 2; count of bases not matched to a gene: 9. Time point described: pretreatment peripheral blood. Here immunoSEQ multiplex PCR was the method, and the copy in TCRdb shows in-frame clones only, minus some. The table has around 43,000 clones, over 75% seen once; the top ten hold approximately 25%. The sample here was PBMCs, taken around atezolizumab (anti-PD-L1) treatment. The sequence was collected from a donor at least 40 years old with urothelial cancer. The rearrangement joins TRBV18 to TRBJ1-2; TRBD1 matches 9 bases. The CDR3 DNA is TGTGCCAGCTCAGCCGGGACAGGGCGCTCCAACTATGGCTACACCTTC. Translating it yields CASSAGTGRSNYGYTF.